This T cell receptor (beta chain) originates from a study of T cell changes during pregnancy in multiple sclerosis. Germline CDR1 and CDR2: SGHDT and YYEEEE. The V and J ends lost 4 bases and 5 bases, in that order; junction bases with no gene match: 11. This CDR3 has 16 amino acids. Sequencing used immunoSEQ multiplex PCR; TCRdb keeps in-frame clones, though not all of them. The sample gives 90,000 to 100,000 clones, about 92% of which show up once; 1.5% to 1.7% is in the top ten. This rearrangement joins TRBV5-6 to TRBJ2-5, with TRBD2 identical over 10 bases. The sequencing used peripheral blood, collected in the first trimester of pregnancy. The source of this sequence is a female donor with multiple sclerosis, enrolled in a pregnancy study. For the CDR3, the DNA is TGTGCCAGCAGCCTACGAGCTAGCGGGGGCGGGGAGACCCAGTACTTC. Translated, it gives CASSLRASGGGETQYF.